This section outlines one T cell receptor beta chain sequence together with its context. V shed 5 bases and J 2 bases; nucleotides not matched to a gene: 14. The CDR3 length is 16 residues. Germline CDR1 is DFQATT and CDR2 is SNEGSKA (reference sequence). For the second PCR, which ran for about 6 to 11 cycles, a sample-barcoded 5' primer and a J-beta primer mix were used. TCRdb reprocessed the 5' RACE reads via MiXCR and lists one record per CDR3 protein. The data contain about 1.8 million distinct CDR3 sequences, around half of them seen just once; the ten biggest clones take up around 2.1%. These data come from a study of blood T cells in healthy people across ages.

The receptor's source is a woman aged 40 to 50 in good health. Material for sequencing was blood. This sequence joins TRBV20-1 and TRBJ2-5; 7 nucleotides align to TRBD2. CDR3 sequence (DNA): TGCAGTGCTCCCCCTTTAAGGGCGGGGGAGCAAGAGACCCAGTACTTC. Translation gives CSAPPLRAGEQETQYF.